This entry lists 16 T cell receptor beta chains sequenced from one sample in a study of neurological immune-mediated disorders. TCRdb reprocessed the 5' RACE reads with MiXCR, giving one entry per CDR3 protein. Altogether about 38,000 distinct CDR3 sequences are present, around a tenth being singletons, with the ten largest covering 3% to 4.5%. Material: CD4+ T cells from blood. The receptors shown here come from a woman younger than 45 with HTLV-1-associated myelopathy (HAM/TSP).

This clonotype is deemed medium-sized (0.01 to 0.1%). The rearrangement uses TRBV7-2 and TRBJ1-2; weak D call: TRBD1 (5 bases). This CDR3 has 17 residues. CDR1 SGHTA and CDR2 FQGNSA come from the germline V gene. V lost 1 base to trimming and J lost 5 bases, with 20 bases between them. CDR3 in DNA: TGTGCCAGCAGCTTAGAAGGTGTGGGGCCGTTAGCGTATGGCTACACCTTC. Translating it yields CASSLEGVGPLAYGYTF. The full variable domain, in which reference TRBV7-2 and TRBJ1-2 provide the parts outside the CDR3, is GAGVSQSPSNKVTEKGKDVELRCDPISGHTALYWYRQSLGQGLEFLIYFQGNSAPDKSGLPSDRFSAERTGGSVSTLTIQRTQQEDSAVYLCASSLEGVGPLAYGYTFGSGTRLTVV.

This clonotype was detected ten times or more. The V gene is TRBV20-1, the J gene TRBJ1-5; D remains unclear. Germline lookup yields CDR1 DFQATT and CDR2 SNEGSKA (reference sequence). V gave up 7 bases and J gave up 6 bases, with 16 bases separating them. The CDR3 is 13 residues long. In nucleotides, the CDR3 is TGCAGTGTTCCTGGGCCCGAAGGTCAGCCCCAGCATTTT. This translates into CSVPGPEGQPQHF.

This clonotype was recorded at least ten times. The chain's CDR3 is CASCVGLTNTEAFF. In DNA form, the CDR3 reads TGCGCCAGCTGCGTGGGACTTACGAACACTGAAGCTTTCTTT. This sequence joins TRBV5-1 and TRBJ1-1, with a tentative D call TRBD1 (5 bases). V was shortened by 7 bases and J by 1 base, with 14 bases between the two germline ends. The CDR3 spans 14 residues. Germline V gene sequence: CDR1 SGHRS, CDR2 YFSETQ. The full variable domain, with the rest looked up from reference TRBV5-1 and TRBJ1-1, is KAGVTQTPRYLIKTRGQQVTLSCSPISGHRSVSWYQQTPGQGLQFLFEYFSETQRNKGNFPGRFSGRQFSNSRSEMNVSTLELGDSALYLCASCVGLTNTEAFFGQGTRLTVV.

This clonotype was seen many times. V is TRBV5-5 and J is TRBJ1-1; D possibly corresponds to TRBD1 (5 bases). The length of the CDR3 is 13 residues. Trimming removed 0 bases from V and 8 bases from J, with 11 bases in between. In germline, CDR1 is SGHKS, CDR2 YYEKEE (reference sequence). DNA of the CDR3: TGTGCCAGCAGCTTGGCCGGAAGGGGCGAAGCTTTCTTT. Protein product: CASSLAGRGEAFF.

This clonotype was detected ten times or more. The rearrangement joins TRBV20-1 to TRBJ2-1; the match to TRBD1 covers 9 bases. After removal of 2 bases from V and 10 bases from J, the junction contained 9 bases not matched to a gene. Germline CDR1 reads DFQATT; CDR2 reads SNEGSKA (reference sequence). This CDR3 spans 14 amino acids. The CDR3 loop reads CSARWTGAESEQFF. The DNA for the CDR3 is TGCAGTGCTAGATGGACAGGGGCCGAGTCGGAGCAGTTCTTC.

This clonotype was detected many times. The chain uses TRBV5-1 and TRBJ1-1; D gene unclear. The CDR3 has 15 residues. Trimming pared 0 bases from V and 0 bases from J, leaving 9 bases between. Germline CDR1 is SGHRS and CDR2 is YFSETQ. The CDR3 protein is CASSLDSEMNTEAFF. The CDR3 DNA is TGCGCCAGCAGCTTGGATAGTGAGATGAACACTGAAGCTTTCTTT.

This clonotype was observed many times. The J gene is TRBJ1-2, the V gene TRBV20-1; D is unresolved. The V end lost 0 bases, the J end lost 8 bases, and 13 bases lay between the germline ends. The CDR3 runs 13 residues. The germline V gene encodes CDR1 DFQATT and CDR2 SNEGSKA (reference sequence). The CDR3 loop reads CSARDRGSRGYTF. The CDR3 bases are TGCAGTGCTAGAGATAGAGGGTCCAGAGGCTACACCTTC.

This clonotype was recorded many times. The V call is TRBV6-1, the J call TRBJ2-7; 11 bases fit TRBD2. This CDR3 is built from 14 residues. The J segment lost 4 bases and the V segment lost 4 bases, leaving 3 bases of the junction unmatched. Germline CDR1 is MNHNS and CDR2 is SASEGT. DNA of the CDR3: TGTGCCAGCAGTGCCAGACTAGCGGGGTACGAGCAGTACTTC. Encoded protein: CASSARLAGYEQYF.

In this sample, this clonotype turned up many times. The chain recombines TRBV7-2 with TRBJ2-1; 8 nucleotides line up with TRBD1. V lost 3 bases to trimming and J lost 7 bases; unmatched junction nucleotides: 2. Per the germline V gene, CDR1 is SGHTA and CDR2 is FQGNSA. This CDR3 region has 13 residues. CDR3 in DNA: TGTGCCAGCAGCTTCGGACAGGGAAATGAGCAGTTCTTC. Translating gives CASSFGQGNEQFF.

A word on this clonotype: This sequence may be a read error, since a much larger clone differs from it by one base. V is TRBV30 and J is TRBJ2-6; D might be TRBD2 (6 bases). This CDR3 region has 16 residues. Germline values: CDR1 GTSNPN, CDR2 SVGIG (reference sequence). The CDR3 bases are TGTGCCAGGAGTGTACTCGGAGGGGCTGGGGCCAACGTCCTGACTTTC. Its protein is CARSVLGGAGANVLTF.

This clonotype is labeled medium-sized. This rearrangement joins TRBV12-3 or TRBV12-4 to TRBJ1-2; 8 nucleotides agree with TRBD1. V dropped 5 bases and J dropped 7; count of bases not matched to a gene: 9. The CDR3 runs to 14 residues. DNA for the CDR3: TGTGCCAGCAGTCGTGGAGACAGGGGCGTTGGCTACACCTTC. It translates to CASSRGDRGVGYTF.

This clonotype came up many times. The J gene is TRBJ1-2, the V gene TRBV5-1; 7 bases match TRBD1. The germline V gene has CDR1 SGHRS and CDR2 YFSETQ. The CDR3 runs to 13 residues. J was trimmed by 2 bases and V by 4 bases; bases with no gene match: 2. The CDR3 is CASSQGQNYGYTF. The CDR3 bases are TGCGCCAGCAGCCAGGGACAGAACTATGGCTACACCTTC.

There are many counts of this clonotype. This chain connects TRBV20-1 to TRBJ1-6, with D unresolved. V shed 2 bases and J shed 7 bases, with 12 bases lying between them. CDR1 is DFQATT and CDR2 is SNEGSKA in the germline V gene (reference sequence). This CDR3 has 14 amino acids. The CDR3 DNA reads TGCAGTGCTAGACCTGGCACGGTAAATTCACCCCTCCACTTT. Its protein is CSARPGTVNSPLHF.

This clonotype was counted ten times or more. The rearrangement links TRBV20-1 to TRBJ1-1; D ambiguous. There are 12 residues in the CDR3. Germline loops: CDR1 DFQATT, CDR2 SNEGSKA (reference sequence). The CDR3 here is CRTGRGDTEAFF. The CDR3 nucleotides read TGCAGGACCGGGCGGGGAGACACTGAAGCTTTCTTT.

In this sample, this clonotype turned up many times. The chain has TRBV5-1 and TRBJ1-6, with TRBD1 identical over 8 bases. This CDR3 has 13 amino acids. Looked up from germline, CDR1 is SGHRS and CDR2 is YFSETQ. The J segment lost 10 bases and the V segment lost 4 bases, leaving 4 bases of the junction unmatched. The CDR3 loop reads CASSLGQGSPLHF. DNA for the CDR3: TGCGCCAGCAGCCTCGGACAGGGCTCACCCCTCCACTTT.

This clonotype was recorded many times. This chain uses TRBV20-1 with TRBJ1-1; 7 bases align to TRBD1. V gave up 4 bases and J gave up 0 bases; unmatched junction bases: 5. The CDR3 has 14 amino acids. Germline CDR1 and CDR2: DFQATT and SNEGSKA (reference sequence). The CDR3 DNA sequence: TGCAGTGCTAAGCGGGGACAGATGAACACTGAAGCTTTCTTT. It is translated as CSAKRGQMNTEAFF.